Listed here are 2 T cell receptor beta chains from one sample, sequenced in a study of cytotoxic CD8 clonotypes in ibrutinib-treated CLL. TCRdb's table, derived via immunoSEQ multiplex PCR, lists solely in-frame clones and lacks some. In the table there are about 63,000 clones, more than 70% of which are singletons. Material: PBMCs, obtained after 12 months of ibrutinib treatment. These receptor sequences come from a human donor with chronic lymphocytic leukemia.

This clone was detected only once. This sequence joins TRBV11-2 and TRBJ2-7; D might be TRBD2 (5 bases). Deletions cut 1 base from V and 4 bases from J, with 11 bases between. The germline V gene has CDR1 SGHAT and CDR2 FQNNGV. CDR3 length: 14 amino acids. The CDR3 region has the DNA TGTGCCAGCAGCTTAGGTCCGGGGTCTTACGAGCAGTACTTC. Translation: CASSLGPGSYEQYF.

This chain links TRBV5-1 with TRBJ2-1; D perhaps matches TRBD2 (5 bases). Germline lookup yields CDR1 SGHRS and CDR2 YFSETQ. The length of the CDR3 is 14 residues. Trimming took off 4 bases at V and 6 bases at J, with 14 bases between the two ends. The CDR3 DNA reads TGCGCCAGCAGCATAGCGACGGGAATCAATGAGCAGTTCTTC. It translates to CASSIATGINEQFF.